These 12 T cell receptor beta chains were sequenced from one sample in a study of tumor-infiltrating lymphocytes in primary liver carcinoma. A constant-region primer primed TCR beta cDNA synthesis from about 550 ng of total RNA. Slightly modified ARM-PCR with three nested multiplex PCR rounds yielded TCR beta libraries. It was with TRBV1-TRBV30 forward primers and a C-beta reverse primer that the first two PCR rounds were run, at around 9 cycles each. TCRdb redid the calling of the multiplex PCR reads with MiXCR, one entry per CDR3 protein. This sample has 40,000 or so distinct CDR3 sequences, with approximately 82% found just once. Scientists recovered RNA and DNA together from approximately 20-30 mg of unsorted bulk tissue. Sequences were obtained from tumor-adjacent normal liver tissue. These receptors all come from a man in his forties or fifties with primary liver carcinoma and hepatitis B virus infection.

This clonotype was observed a few times. Without the conserved terminal phenylalanine or tryptophan, this CDR3 likely stems from a read error. The gene calls are TRBV14 and TRBJ2-7; D is unclear. CDR1 is SGHDN and CDR2 is FVKESK in the germline V gene. V lost 4 bases and J 2 bases, leaving 9 bases between the germline ends. The CDR3 has 13 amino acids. CDR3 DNA sequence: TGTGCCAGCAGCCGGATAGGAACCTACGAGCAGTACCTC. It specifies CASSRIGTYEQYL.

In regard to this clonotype: The germline gene is not matched at one end of the junction; a read error may be the cause. V and J are TRBV13 and TRBJ1-2; no clear D gene. Germline-derived CDR1 and CDR2 are PRHDT and FYEKMQ (reference sequence). The CDR3 runs to 13 residues. The CDR3 protein is CAGSSPEAYGYTF. In DNA, the CDR3 is TGTGCCGGCAGCTCCCCCGAAGCCTATGGCTACACCTTT. The full variable domain, rest sourced from reference TRBV13 and TRBJ1-2, is AAGVIQSPRHLIKEKRETATLKCYPIPRHDTVYWYQQGPGQDPQFLISFYEKMQSDKGSIPDRFSAQQFSDYHSELNMSSLELGDSALYFCAGSSPEAYGYTFGSGTRLTVV.

This clonotype was recorded at least ten times. The chain has TRBV19 and TRBJ1-1, with 8 bases fitting TRBD1. V shed 8 bases, J shed 7 bases, and the junction held 9 bases outside the gene matches. This CDR3 has 13 residues. Germline V lookup: CDR1 LNHDA, CDR2 SQIVND (reference sequence). The CDR3 protein is CASQGAALNEAFF. DNA for the CDR3: TGTGCCAGTCAGGGGGCCGCTTTGAATGAAGCTTTCTTT.

This clonotype was counted a single time. At one boundary the junction diverges from the germline segment, which might be a read error. This sequence joins TRBV11-2 and TRBJ2-3; 10 bases are shared with TRBD2. The CDR3 runs 17 residues. Germline CDR1 reads SGHAT; CDR2 reads FQNNGV. The CDR3 DNA reads TGCGCCAGCACGGACCAGGTTTCTAGCGGGAGCCCAGATACGCAGTATTTT. Encoded protein: CASTDQVSSGSPDTQYF.

This clonotype came up once. Germline and junction disagree at one end, which may indicate a read error. The chain carries TRBV10-3 and TRBJ2-3; D perhaps matches TRBD2 (5 bases). Germline V gene data show CDR1 as ENHRY and CDR2 as SYGVKD. The CDR3 is made up of 14 amino acids. CDR3 loop: CAISESGITDTQYF. The CDR3 coding sequence is TGTGCCATCAGTGAGAGCGGCATCACAGATACACAGTATTTT.

To note about this clonotype: A much more abundant neighbour one base away suggests this may be a read error. The rearrangement uses TRBV28 and TRBJ1-2; D gene ambiguous. Per the germline V gene, CDR1 is MDHEN and CDR2 is SYDVKM. This CDR3 region has 11 residues. The CDR3 nucleotides are TGTGCCAGCAGGACCTCTTATGACTACACCTTC. It yields the protein CASRTSYDYTF.

On this clonotype itself: An end of the junction does not agree with germline; a read error may underlie this. V and J are TRBV5-1 and TRBJ2-1; the match to TRBD2 covers 12 bases. Germline CDR1 reads SGHRS; CDR2 reads YFSETQ. This CDR3 has 15 amino acids. The CDR3 DNA reads as TGCGCCAGCAGCGCAGGACTAGCGGGGAACAATGAGCACTTCTTC. It specifies CASSAGLAGNNEHFF.

V and J are TRBV11-3 and TRBJ2-1, with D perhaps assigned TRBD1 or TRBD2 (5 bases each). The germline V gene encodes CDR1 SGHNT and CDR2 YENEEA. With 8 bases removed from V and 5 bases from J, the gap between germline ends came to 16 bases. This CDR3 is 14 amino acids long. CDR3: CASGWGPSNNEQFF. The CDR3 coding sequence is TGTGCCAGCGGCTGGGGACCGAGCAACAATGAGCAGTTCTTC. Full variable domain (remainder filled in from reference TRBV11-3 and TRBJ2-1): EAGVVQSPRYKIIEKKQPVAFWCNPISGHNTLYWYLQNLGQGPELLIRYENEEAVDDSQLPKDRFSAERLKGVDSTLKIQPAELGDSAVYLCASGWGPSNNEQFFGPGTRLTVL.

As for this clonotype: The CDR3 end shows no conserved phenylalanine or tryptophan, and so a read error is likely. The gene calls are TRBV7-3 and TRBJ2-7, with D perhaps TRBD1 (6 bases). CDR1 is SGHTA and CDR2 is FQGTGA in the germline V gene. The germline V and J ends were trimmed by 5 bases and 5 bases, with 13 bases remaining between them. The CDR3 is 13 amino acids. CDR3 protein: CASSAWTEDEQYS. CDR3 bases: TGTGCCAGCAGCGCTTGGACAGAGGACGAGCAGTACTCC.

This clonotype has just one count. The genes are TRBV4-1 and TRBJ1-1, with D possibly being TRBD1 (6 bases). CDR3 size: 15 residues. Germline loops: CDR1 MGHRA, CDR2 YSYEKL. The V end lost 7 bases, the J end lost 1 base, and 16 bases lay between the germline ends. As DNA, the CDR3 is TGCGCCAGCACCGTTGGGGGGCGGGGGAACACTGAAGCTTTCTTT. Protein: CASTVGGRGNTEAFF.

The chain is built from TRBV29-1 and TRBJ1-1; maybe TRBD1 (6 bases). This CDR3 comprises 14 residues. Trimming left V 6 bases short and J 0 bases short, with 14 bases between. The germline V gene has CDR1 SQVTM and CDR2 ANQGSEA. In DNA, the CDR3 is TGCAGCGTCGCCGGAGGGGGAGTGAACACTGAAGCTTTCTTT. Protein product: CSVAGGGVNTEAFF.

V gene TRBV12-3 or TRBV12-4 combines with J gene TRBJ2-7; D gene uncertain. The CDR3 contains 12 residues. Trimming pared 3 bases from V and 12 bases from J, leaving 15 bases between. CDR3 DNA: TGTGCCAGCAGTTTCGGACGGTACGAACGGTACTTC. Protein sequence: CASSFGRYERYF.